Following are 23 T cell receptor beta chains from one sample sequenced in a study of identical twins. One entry per CDR3 protein, called by TCRdb with MiXCR from the 5' RACE reads. The sample shows about 690,000 distinct CDR3 sequences, over 5% of them seen only once. The sequenced sample was naive T cells sorted from blood. The receptors originated from a young man in good health.

In its sample, this clonotype was seen many times. The rearrangement joins TRBV20-1 to TRBJ2-7; 9 bases agree with TRBD2. This CDR3 comprises 15 residues. With V trimmed by 5 bases and J by 0 bases, 8 bases remained unmatched. Germline assignment: CDR1 DFQATT and CDR2 SNEGSKA (reference sequence). The CDR3 is CSAFVAGESSYEQYF. The CDR3 DNA follows: TGCAGTGCTTTTGTAGCGGGAGAGAGCTCCTACGAGCAGTACTTC.

This clonotype was seen a few times. The chain combines TRBV29-1 with TRBJ2-1; 7 nucleotides match TRBD2. V shed 4 bases, J shed 2 bases, and the junction held 11 bases outside the gene matches. CDR1 SQVTM and CDR2 ANQGSEA come from the germline V gene. The CDR3 has 16 residues. This chain's CDR3 is CSVGVFGGSPYNEQFF. The CDR3, as DNA: TGCAGCGTTGGGGTGTTTGGCGGGAGCCCCTACAATGAGCAGTTCTTC.

Only a few counts were recorded for this clonotype. The J gene is TRBJ1-2, the V gene TRBV6-2 or TRBV6-3; D is uncertain. The germline gives CDR1 MNHEY, CDR2 SVGEGT. Trimming stripped 5 bases from V and 4 bases from J, with 11 bases between. There are 13 residues in the CDR3. CDR3 nucleotide sequence: TGTGCCAGCAGTATCCGTGCGTCCTATGGCTACACCTTC. Amino acid sequence: CASSIRASYGYTF.

This clonotype was seen ten or more times. The CDR3 sequence is CASTVQPSPLNSPLHF. The CDR3 nucleotides read TGTGCCAGCACCGTCCAGCCGTCCCCATTGAATTCACCCCTCCACTTT. The genes are TRBV12-3 or TRBV12-4 and TRBJ1-6; no firm D call. The CDR3 is 16 residues long. Trimming took 7 bases from V and 7 from J, leaving 20 bases between them.

This clonotype has at least ten counts. The chain recombines TRBV20-1 with TRBJ2-5; D call uncertain. The CDR3 length is 15 residues. V was cut by 6 bases and J by 0 bases, with 17 bases left in between. The germline V gene encodes CDR1 DFQATT and CDR2 SNEGSKA (reference sequence). The CDR3: CSAPTRPQYQETQYF. In nucleotides, the CDR3 is TGCAGTGCGCCAACGAGGCCCCAGTACCAAGAGACCCAGTACTTC.

This clonotype was seen repeatedly, ten times or more. The chain employs TRBV7-8 and TRBJ2-1; 8 bases align to TRBD2. There are 15 residues in the CDR3. Germline CDR1 SGHVS, CDR2 FQNEAQ. Trimming cost V 5 bases and J 4 bases; bases outside gene matches: 7. CDR3 sequence: CASSPSSSGYNEQFF. The DNA for the CDR3 is TGTGCCAGCAGCCCATCCTCTAGCGGGTACAATGAGCAGTTCTTC.

This clonotype was recorded a few times. V is TRBV4-3 and J is TRBJ2-2; D gene unclear. The germline gives CDR1 LGHNA, CDR2 YSLEER. The CDR3 is 16 residues long. Trimming took 0 bases from V and 2 from J, leaving 10 bases between them. CDR3 residues: CASSQDGRFNTGELFF. The DNA of the CDR3 is TGCGCCAGCAGCCAAGATGGCAGATTTAACACCGGGGAGCTGTTTTTT.

Ten or more counts support this clonotype. This sequence joins TRBV2 and TRBJ2-2; the D gene is possibly TRBD1 (6 bases). V was cut by 6 bases and J by 0 bases, with 20 bases left in between. Germline V gene lookup returns CDR1 SNHLY and CDR2 FYNNEI. The CDR3 is made up of 18 amino acids. The CDR3 DNA is TGTGCCAGCAGCGTCAGGGGACATAGCGCGTCGAACACCGGGGAGCTGTTTTTT. Its translation: CASSVRGHSASNTGELFF.

This clonotype has more than one count but fewer than ten. The rearrangement joins TRBV11-1 to TRBJ2-2, with D possibly matching TRBD2 (6 bases). V was trimmed by 4 bases and J by 3 bases, leaving 24 bases between them. The CDR3 extends over 19 amino acids. Germline lookup yields CDR1 SGHAT and CDR2 FQDESV (reference sequence). Here the CDR3 DNA reads TGTGCCAGCAGCTCAATCTTGGGAGGTGGATCATCGGACACCGGGGAGCTGTTTTTT. Amino acid sequence: CASSSILGGGSSDTGELFF.

This clonotype was counted at least ten times. The rearrangement links TRBV5-1 to TRBJ2-6, with 8 bases that match TRBD1. The CDR3 covers 20 residues. The V and J ends lost 1 base and 2 bases, in that order; junction bases with no gene match: 14. CDR1 is SGHRS, CDR2 YFSETQ, per germline. The DNA for the CDR3 is TGCGCCAGCAGCTTGAGCGTTTCGGGACAGGTTTTAACTGGGGCCAACGTCCTGACTTTC. This translates into CASSLSVSGQVLTGANVLTF.

In its sample, this clonotype was seen many times. The chain links TRBV21-1 to TRBJ2-7; the table's D call of TRBD1 was not tested on the DNA. TRBV21-1 is annotated as a pseudogene. The CDR3 is 12 amino acids. This CDR3 is CASSNDSYEQYV. The CDR3 nucleotides are TGTGCCAGCAGCAACGACAGCTACGAGCAGTACGTC.

This clonotype was detected a few times. V usage is TRBV5-6 and J usage is TRBJ2-7; D possibly corresponds to TRBD2 (6 bases). Per the germline V gene, CDR1 is SGHDT and CDR2 is YYEEEE. Trimming removed 4 bases from V and 3 bases from J, with 14 bases in between. This CDR3 has 14 amino acids. CDR3 residues: CASSPWDLYYEQYF. The CDR3 DNA reads as TGTGCCAGCAGCCCCTGGGACTTATACTACGAGCAGTACTTC.

This clonotype was seen at least ten times. This chain joins TRBV28 and TRBJ2-7; 8 bases map to TRBD2. V lost 7 bases and J lost 2; bases outside the gene matches: 1. CDR1 MDHEN and CDR2 SYDVKM come from the germline V gene. The CDR3 has 12 residues. CDR3 sequence (DNA): TGTGCCAGCACCGGGGGGGCCTACGAGCAGTACTTC. This translates into CASTGGAYEQYF.

In regard to this clonotype: A much more abundant neighbour one base away suggests this may be a read error. This rearrangement joins TRBV5-1 to TRBJ2-3; the D gene could be TRBD1 or TRBD2 (5 bases each). The CDR3 is made up of 14 amino acids. The V end was cut by 7 bases, the J end by 3 bases, with 15 bases between. CDR1 is SGHRS and CDR2 is YFSETQ in the germline V gene. The CDR3 region is CASRLGETTDTQYF. In DNA form, the CDR3 reads TGCGCCAGCCGACTGGGGGAAACGACAGATACGCAGTATTTT.

In this sample, this clonotype turned up many times. The chain is built from TRBV12-3 or TRBV12-4 and TRBJ1-3; TRBD1 is a possible D gene (5 bases). The CDR3 runs to 14 residues. Trimming removed 6 bases at V and 3 bases at J, with 12 bases between. CDR3 DNA: TGTGCCAGCAGCAACTCAGGGTTTGGAAACACCATATATTTT. Its protein product is CASSNSGFGNTIYF.

This clonotype was counted many times. The DNA for the CDR3 is TGCAGTGCTATCGATCCGGACAGCCCCTACGAGCAGTACTTC. It encodes CSAIDPDSPYEQYF. The chain combines TRBV20-1 with TRBJ2-7; D is perhaps TRBD1 (6 bases). Per germline, CDR1 DFQATT and CDR2 SNEGSKA (reference sequence). Trimming took 4 bases from V and 2 from J, leaving 15 bases between them. This CDR3 contains 14 residues.

There are many counts of this clonotype. J is TRBJ2-7 and V is TRBV5-1, with D perhaps TRBD1 (5 bases). Germline loops: CDR1 SGHRS, CDR2 YFSETQ. This CDR3 has 13 residues. V gave up 4 bases and J gave up 4 bases, with 12 bases separating them. In nucleotides, the CDR3 is TGCGCCAGCAGCGTTGACAGATTGTACGAGCAGTACGTC. Translating gives CASSVDRLYEQYV.

A few counts support this clonotype. The chain links TRBV6-5 to TRBJ2-3, with a tentative D call TRBD2 (6 bases). From germline, CDR1 is MNHEY and CDR2 SVGAGI. The CDR3 contains 16 residues. V lost 0 bases to trimming and J lost 4 bases, with 14 bases between them. CDR3 sequence reads: CASSYSERERADTQYF. DNA of the CDR3: TGTGCCAGCAGTTACTCGGAACGGGAGCGAGCAGATACGCAGTATTTT.

In this sample, this clonotype turned up a few times. This chain links TRBV5-1 with TRBJ2-3; 8 bases align to TRBD1. The junction had 5 bases not matched to a gene; V was cut back by 2 bases and J by 3 bases. Germline V gene data show CDR1 as SGHRS and CDR2 as YFSETQ. The CDR3 totals 15 residues. The DNA for the CDR3 is TGCGCCAGCAGCTTCCCAGGGGGCGTAACAGATACGCAGTATTTT. This gives the protein CASSFPGGVTDTQYF.

This clonotype was found a few times. The chain uses TRBV5-1 and TRBJ2-2; 11 bases agree with TRBD2. The ends lost 2 bases at V and 4 bases at J; junction bases unmatched: 7. The CDR3 contains 17 residues. Germline V gene lookup returns CDR1 SGHRS and CDR2 YFSETQ. CDR3 sequence (DNA): TGCGCCAGCAGCTTACCCGGGACTAGCGGCCTCACCGGGGAGCTGTTTTTT. Its translation is CASSLPGTSGLTGELFF.

This clonotype was observed a few times. This CDR3 is CASSLKGTGAYNEQFF. The CDR3 DNA sequence: TGTGCCAGCAGCTTAAAAGGGACAGGAGCCTACAATGAGCAGTTCTTC. This sequence joins TRBV7-3 and TRBJ2-1; 8 bases agree with TRBD1. The CDR3 totals 16 residues. With V trimmed by 1 base and J by 2 bases, 4 bases remained unmatched. The germline CDR1 and CDR2 sequences are SGHTA and FQGTGA.

This clonotype was seen a few times. This chain joins TRBV12-3 or TRBV12-4 and TRBJ1-2; 7 bases align to TRBD1. This CDR3 is 13 amino acids long. J was trimmed by 2 bases and V by 7 bases; bases with no gene match: 4. The CDR3 DNA reads as TGTGCCAGCACAGGGGGAATCAACTATGGCTACACCTTC. Amino acids: CASTGGINYGYTF.

A few counts support this clonotype. The chain is built from TRBV12-3 or TRBV12-4 and TRBJ2-3; a weak D match, TRBD1 (6 bases). V lost 3 bases to trimming and J lost 4 bases, with 14 bases between them. CDR3 size: 15 residues. CDR3 amino acids: CASSFAGTLSDTQYF. The CDR3, as DNA: TGTGCCAGCAGTTTTGCAGGGACACTCTCAGATACGCAGTATTTT.